This TCR beta chain comes out of a study of CXCR3-negative and CXCR3-positive naive CD8 T cells. Whole-study findings and limits: Comparison of naive cells showed more hydrophobic TRB CDR3s in CXCR3-positive than in CXCR3-negative naive cells. High diversity, comparable across both naive subsets, contrasted with much lower diversity in memory CD8+ cells.

Remarks on this clonotype: The target antigen is unknown.

Through 5' RACE with UMI labels, the TRB cDNA libraries were prepared. No DNA is given; TCRdb re-called the 5' RACE reads and lists each CDR3 protein once. The ten top clones account for 0.5% to 0.55%, within a sample of tens of thousands of distinct CDR3 sequences. This sequence was found in a human donor in good health. Some clones in this sample may be carry-over from other donors' samples. The sequenced sample consisted of naive CXCR3+ CD8+ T cells from blood. Indicated subset: CD45RO-CCR7+CD27+CD95- naive CD8+ T cells expressing CXCR3 (TNR3+).

CDR3 protein: CSARDLRRPNEKLFF. The V gene is TRBV20-1, the J gene TRBJ1-4. Germline loops: CDR1 DFQATT, CDR2 SNEGSKA (reference sequence). The CDR3 spans 15 residues.